Following are 8 T cell receptor beta chains from one sample sequenced in a study of T cell responses to AZD1222 COVID-19 vaccine. Clones were sequenced by immunoSEQ multiplex PCR, and TCRdb holds only the in-frame ones, with some missing. This table has about 110,000 clones, roughly 90% appearing once. Sequenced here: peripheral blood, sampled on day 0 of AZD1222 vaccination. Receptors originate from an adult in good health.

The chain recombines TRBV18 with TRBJ1-1, with D hard to call. The CDR3 is made up of 14 amino acids. Germline values: CDR1 KGHSH, CDR2 LQKENI. The V end was cut by 2 bases, the J end by 0 bases, with 7 bases between. The CDR3 bases are TGTGCCAGCTCACCAGGGTATATGAACACTGAAGCTTTCTTT. Translated, it gives CASSPGYMNTEAFF.

J is TRBJ1-2 and V is TRBV3-1 (or the pseudogene TRBV3-2); TRBD1 matches at 8 bases. The CDR3 length is 15 residues. The V segment lost 1 base and the J segment 4 bases; nucleotides outside the gene matches: 5. The germline CDR1 and CDR2 sequences are LGHDT and YNNKEL (reference sequence). CDR3 sequence: CASSQVQTGGYGYTF. The CDR3, as DNA: TGTGCCAGCAGCCAAGTTCAAACAGGGGGCTATGGCTACACCTTC.

This chain joins TRBV29-1 and TRBJ1-2, with D possibly TRBD1 on 6 matching bases. Germline V CDR1 and CDR2: SQVTM, ANQGSEA. The length of the CDR3 is 12 residues. With 5 bases removed from V and 5 bases from J, the gap between germline ends came to 12 bases. CDR3 nucleotide sequence: TGCAGCGTTCTCAGGGGACGTTATGGCTACACCTTC. Translating it yields CSVLRGRYGYTF.

The chain links TRBV6-2 or TRBV6-3 to TRBJ2-1; TRBD2 agrees at 10 bases. Per the germline V gene, CDR1 is MNHEY and CDR2 is SVGEGT. There are 15 residues in the CDR3. Germline trimming cut 2 bases from V and 10 bases from J; bases unmatched to any gene: 8. The CDR3 DNA reads as TGTGCCAGCAGTTACAGCCGGACTAGCGGTTCGGAGCAGTTCTTC. Protein product: CASSYSRTSGSEQFF.

This clone came up a few times. The chain is built from TRBV4-1 and TRBJ2-1; D gene unclear. This CDR3 contains 11 residues. CDR1 is MGHRA, CDR2 YSYEKL, per germline. Deletions cut 6 bases from V and 5 bases from J, with 5 bases between. CDR3 amino acids: CASRQHNEQFF. The CDR3 DNA is TGCGCCAGCAGGCAGCACAATGAGCAGTTCTTC.

This clone was counted a few times. V is TRBV11-1 and J is TRBJ1-1, with D possibly being TRBD1 (6 bases). Germline assignment: CDR1 SGHAT and CDR2 FQDESV (reference sequence). The CDR3 totals 14 residues. The germline V and J ends were trimmed by 1 base and 1 base, with 7 bases remaining between them. CDR3 residues: CASSLGTANTEAFF. For the CDR3, the DNA is TGTGCCAGCAGCTTAGGGACAGCGAACACTGAAGCTTTCTTT.

This clone occurred a few times. The CDR3 region is CATSDSGPGVTEAFF. The CDR3 nucleotides read TGTGCCACCAGTGATTCCGGACCGGGGGTCACTGAAGCTTTCTTT. J is TRBJ1-1 and V is TRBV24-1, with D perhaps matching TRBD1 (5 bases). CDR1 is KGHDR and CDR2 is SFDVKD in the germline V gene. This CDR3 is built from 15 residues. V lost 2 bases to trimming and J lost 4 bases, with 13 bases between them.

The chain recombines TRBV7-3 with TRBJ2-5; D might be TRBD2 (7 bases). Trimming cost V 5 bases and J 5 bases, with 12 bases left between them. Germline V CDR1 and CDR2: SGHTA, FQGTGA. This CDR3 region has 13 residues. The CDR3 coding sequence is TGTGCCAGCAGCCGGGGGGCCCTGGAGACCCAGTACTTC. Its translation is CASSRGALETQYF.